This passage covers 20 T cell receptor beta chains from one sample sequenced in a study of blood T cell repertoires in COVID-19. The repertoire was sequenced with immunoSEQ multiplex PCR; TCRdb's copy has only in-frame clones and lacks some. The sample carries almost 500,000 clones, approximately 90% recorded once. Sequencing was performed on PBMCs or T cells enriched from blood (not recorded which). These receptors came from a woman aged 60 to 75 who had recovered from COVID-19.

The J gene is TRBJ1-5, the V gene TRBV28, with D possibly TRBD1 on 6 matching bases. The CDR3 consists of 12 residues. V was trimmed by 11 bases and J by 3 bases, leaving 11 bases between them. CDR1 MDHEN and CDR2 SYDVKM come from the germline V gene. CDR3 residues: CALGAINQPQHF. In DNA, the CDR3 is TGTGCCTTGGGGGCAATCAATCAGCCCCAGCATTTT.

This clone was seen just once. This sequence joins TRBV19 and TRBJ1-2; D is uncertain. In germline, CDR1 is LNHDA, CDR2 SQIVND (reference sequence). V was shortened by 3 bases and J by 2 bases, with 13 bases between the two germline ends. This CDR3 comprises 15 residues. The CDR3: CASSIVQSRNYGYTF. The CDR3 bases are TGTGCCAGTAGTATTGTACAGAGTCGAAACTATGGCTACACCTTC.

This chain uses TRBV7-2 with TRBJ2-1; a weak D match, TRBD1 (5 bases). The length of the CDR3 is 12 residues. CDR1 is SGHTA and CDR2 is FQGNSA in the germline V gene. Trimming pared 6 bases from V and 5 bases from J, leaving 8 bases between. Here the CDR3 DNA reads TGTGCCAGCAGGGCAGGGAACAATGAGCAGTTCTTC. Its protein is CASRAGNNEQFF.

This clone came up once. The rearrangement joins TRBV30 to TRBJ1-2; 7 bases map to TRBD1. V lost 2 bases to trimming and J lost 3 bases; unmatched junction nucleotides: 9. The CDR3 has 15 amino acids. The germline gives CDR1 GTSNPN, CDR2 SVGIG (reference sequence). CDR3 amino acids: CAWSFNRGADYGYTF. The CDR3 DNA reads TGTGCCTGGAGTTTTAACAGGGGCGCAGACTATGGCTACACCTTC.

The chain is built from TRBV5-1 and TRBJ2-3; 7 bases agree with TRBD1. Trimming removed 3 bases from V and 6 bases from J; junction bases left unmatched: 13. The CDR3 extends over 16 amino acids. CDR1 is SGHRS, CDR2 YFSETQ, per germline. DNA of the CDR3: TGCGCCAGCAGCTCCAATCCGGGACAGTTATCGGATACGCAGTATTTT. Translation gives CASSSNPGQLSDTQYF.

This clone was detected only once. The CDR3 DNA sequence: TGTGCCAGCAGCTTAGCGGGGGGGGCCGTTCCGACACAGCAGTTCTTC. Its protein is CASSLAGGAVPTQQFF. The genes are TRBV7-2 and TRBJ2-1; possibly TRBD2 for D (7 bases). The V end was cut by 0 bases, the J end by 11 bases, with 20 bases between. Looked up from germline, CDR1 is SGHTA and CDR2 is FQGNSA. This CDR3 has 16 residues.

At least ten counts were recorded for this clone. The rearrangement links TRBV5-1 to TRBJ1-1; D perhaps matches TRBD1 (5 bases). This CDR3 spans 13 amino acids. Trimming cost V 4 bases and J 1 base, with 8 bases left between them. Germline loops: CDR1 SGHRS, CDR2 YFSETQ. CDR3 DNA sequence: TGCGCCAGCAGCGTAGGACAGAACACTGAAGCTTTCTTT. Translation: CASSVGQNTEAFF.

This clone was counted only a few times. CDR3 coding DNA: TGTGCCAGCAGCAAAGTCCGAGACAGGGATCGTTCAACTAATGAAAAACTGTTTTTT. It specifies CASSKVRDRDRSTNEKLFF. The V gene is TRBV21-1, the J gene TRBJ1-4; the D call TRBD1 from the table was never checked on the DNA. TRBV21-1 is assigned pseudogene status. CDR3 length: 19 amino acids.

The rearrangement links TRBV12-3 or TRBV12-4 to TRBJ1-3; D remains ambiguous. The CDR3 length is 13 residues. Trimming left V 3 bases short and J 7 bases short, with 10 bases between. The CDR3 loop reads CASSFSLPNTIYF. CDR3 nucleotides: TGTGCCAGCAGTTTTAGTTTACCCAACACCATATATTTT.

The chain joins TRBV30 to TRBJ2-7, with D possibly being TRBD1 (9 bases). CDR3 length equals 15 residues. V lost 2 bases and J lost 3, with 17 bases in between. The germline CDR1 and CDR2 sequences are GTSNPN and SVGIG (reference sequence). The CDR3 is CAWSRGGTGNYEQYF. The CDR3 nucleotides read TGTGCCTGGAGTCGGGGGGGGACAGGGAACTACGAGCAGTACTTC.

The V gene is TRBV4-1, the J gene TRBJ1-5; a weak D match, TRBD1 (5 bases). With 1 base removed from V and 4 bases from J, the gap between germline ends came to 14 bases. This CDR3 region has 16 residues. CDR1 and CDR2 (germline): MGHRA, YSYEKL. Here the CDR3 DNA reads TGCGCCAGCAGCCAAGTTGGGTACACAGGTAATCAGCCCCAGCATTTT. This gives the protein CASSQVGYTGNQPQHF.

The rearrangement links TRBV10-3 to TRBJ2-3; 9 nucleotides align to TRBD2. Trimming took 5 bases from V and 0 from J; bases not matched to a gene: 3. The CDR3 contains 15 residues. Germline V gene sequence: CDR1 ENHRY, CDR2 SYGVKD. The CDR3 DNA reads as TGTGCCATCAGTCCTAGCGGGGTTAGCACAGATACGCAGTATTTT. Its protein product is CAISPSGVSTDTQYF.

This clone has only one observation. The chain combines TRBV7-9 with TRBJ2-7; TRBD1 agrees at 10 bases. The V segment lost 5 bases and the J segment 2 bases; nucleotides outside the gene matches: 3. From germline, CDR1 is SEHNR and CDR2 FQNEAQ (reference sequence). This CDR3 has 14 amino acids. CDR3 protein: CASSRTGGTYEQYF. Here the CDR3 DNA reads TGTGCCAGCAGCCGGACAGGGGGTACCTACGAGCAGTACTTC.

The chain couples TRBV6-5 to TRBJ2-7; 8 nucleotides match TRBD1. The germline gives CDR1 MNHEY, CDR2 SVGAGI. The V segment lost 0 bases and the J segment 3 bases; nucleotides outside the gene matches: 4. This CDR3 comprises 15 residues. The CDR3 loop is CASSYSRTGLYEQYF. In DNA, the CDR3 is TGTGCCAGCAGTTACTCGAGGACAGGGCTCTACGAGCAGTACTTC.

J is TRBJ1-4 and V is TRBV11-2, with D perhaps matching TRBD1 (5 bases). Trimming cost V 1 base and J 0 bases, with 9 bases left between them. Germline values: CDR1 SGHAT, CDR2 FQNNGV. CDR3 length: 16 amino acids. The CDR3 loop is CASSLGQLATNEKLFF. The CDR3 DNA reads TGTGCCAGCAGCTTAGGACAGCTTGCAACTAATGAAAAACTGTTTTTT. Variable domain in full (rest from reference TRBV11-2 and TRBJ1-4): EAGVAQSPRYKIIEKRQSVAFWCNPISGHATLYWYQQILGQGPKLLIQFQNNGVVDDSQLPKDRFSAERLKGVDSTLKIQPAKLEDSAVYLCASSLGQLATNEKLFFGSGTQLSVL.

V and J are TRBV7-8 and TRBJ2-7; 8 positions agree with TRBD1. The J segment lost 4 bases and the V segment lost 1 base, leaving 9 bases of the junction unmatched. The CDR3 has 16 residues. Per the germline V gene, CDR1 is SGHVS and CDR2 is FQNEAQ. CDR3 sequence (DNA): TGTGCCAGCAGCTTAGTGTACGGCGGGACAGGATACGAGCAGTACTTC. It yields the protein CASSLVYGGTGYEQYF.

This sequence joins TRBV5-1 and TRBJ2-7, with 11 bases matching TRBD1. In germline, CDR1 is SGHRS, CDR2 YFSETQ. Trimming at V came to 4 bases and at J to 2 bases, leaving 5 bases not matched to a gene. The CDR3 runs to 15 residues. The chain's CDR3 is CASSRGQGAAYEQYF. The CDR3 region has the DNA TGCGCCAGCAGCCGTGGACAGGGGGCAGCCTACGAGCAGTACTTC. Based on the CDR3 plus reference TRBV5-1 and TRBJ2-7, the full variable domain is KAGVTQTPRYLIKTRGQQVTLSCSPISGHRSVSWYQQTPGQGLQFLFEYFSETQRNKGNFPGRFSGRQFSNSRSEMNVSTLELGDSALYLCASSRGQGAAYEQYFGPGTRLTVT.

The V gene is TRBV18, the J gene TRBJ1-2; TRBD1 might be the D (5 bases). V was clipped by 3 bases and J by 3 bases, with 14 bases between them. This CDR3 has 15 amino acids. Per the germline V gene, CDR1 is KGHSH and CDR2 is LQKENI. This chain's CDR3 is CASSPSMTEDYGYTF. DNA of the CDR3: TGTGCCAGCTCACCTTCGATGACAGAAGACTATGGCTACACCTTC. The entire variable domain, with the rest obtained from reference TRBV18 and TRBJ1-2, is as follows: NAGVMQNPRHLVRRRGQEARLRCSPMKGHSHVYWYRQLPEEGLKFMVYLQKENIIDESGMPKERFSAEFPKEGPSILRIQQVVRGDSAAYFCASSPSMTEDYGYTFGSGTRLTVV.

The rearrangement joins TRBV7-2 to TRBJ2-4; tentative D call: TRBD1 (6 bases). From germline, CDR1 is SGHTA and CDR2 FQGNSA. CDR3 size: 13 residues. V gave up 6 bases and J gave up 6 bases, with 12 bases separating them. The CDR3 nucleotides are TGTGCCAGCAGTCAAACGGACAGAAACATTCAGTACTTC. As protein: CASSQTDRNIQYF.

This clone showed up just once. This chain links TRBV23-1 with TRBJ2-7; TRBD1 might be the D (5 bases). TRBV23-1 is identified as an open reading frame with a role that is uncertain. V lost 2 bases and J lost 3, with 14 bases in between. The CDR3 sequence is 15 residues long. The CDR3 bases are TGCGCCAGCAGTCAAAGGTCAGGACAATGCTACGAGCAGTACGTC. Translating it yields CASSQRSGQCYEQYV.